This TCR beta chain appears in the sequencing data of a study of identical twins. Points from the study as a whole: The analysis was cross-sectional rather than longitudinal within donors. When twins shared out-of-frame alpha sequences, those sequences had excess low generation probability.

Template switching introduced a universal primer site, and the cDNA bore unique molecular identifiers. One entry per CDR3 protein, called by TCRdb with MiXCR from the 5' RACE reads. The sample yields hundreds of thousands of distinct CDR3 sequences, around 8.1% seen once. Worth noting for this clonotype: Its specificity is not known.

Every one of the donors was a healthy Caucasian. V shed 3 bases and J shed 1 base, with 7 bases lying between them. Germline V gene sequence: CDR1 DFQATT, CDR2 SNEGSKA (reference sequence). This CDR3 has 12 amino acids. These data were also reused for a study on yellow fever vaccine responses in identical twins.

This rearrangement joins TRBV20-1 to TRBJ2-7; D remains ambiguous. This TCR came from a woman younger than 30 in good health. The sample taken for sequencing was memory (CD45RO+) T cells sorted from blood. The CDR3 reads CSASPASYEQYF. The CDR3 DNA follows: TGCAGTGCTAGTCCAGCTTCCTACGAGCAGTACTTC.